This T cell receptor beta chain was sequenced during a study of shared clonotypes between healthy human individuals. Study findings and constraints: The low donor count limited represented genetic and exposure-history diversity.

This CDR3 has 12 amino acids. The germline V gene has CDR1 SEHNR and CDR2 FQNEAQ (reference sequence). Original processing methods: Owing to the provision of junction-only sequences devoid of quality scores by immunoSEQ, filtering differed. Repertoires were generated with immunoSEQ multiplex PCR, while TCRdb's copy carries only in-frame clones and drops some. D and trimming come from the DNA, and the V and J calls and clone size come from that table. The repertoire holds about 510,000 clones, 75% to 80% seen once, with under 15% in the top ten. This clone showed up just once. Its matching antigen is unknown.

The sequence was obtained from a woman aged 40 to 50 in good health. Some clones in this sample may be carry-over from other donors' samples. Sequenced sample: PBMCs. This sequence joins TRBV7-9 and TRBJ2-5; the match to TRBD1 covers 8 bases. The J call may be mistaken, given a closer DNA end match to TRBJ2-7. CDR3 DNA: TGTGCCAGCAGCCCGGACAGGGACGAGCAGTACTTC. This encodes CASSPDRDEQYF.